The following is a TCR beta chain sequence with its context. The specificity of this receptor is unknown. No much larger clonotype is one base removed from it; base qualities were not supplied. Spanning cysteine to phenylalanine, the CDR3 consists of 13 amino acids. This entry keeps only the CDR3 DNA: 39 bases, framed from base 1. The V and J ends are trimmed by 5 bases and 4 bases, leaving 12 bases between them. From the germline V gene, CDR1 is SGHDT and CDR2 is YYEEEE. Genomic DNA was extracted from sorted cells for sequencing of the TCRbeta CDR3 region. The immunoSEQ Assay was used for sequencing of TCRbeta CDR3 regions. TCRdb carries this immuneACCESS record with in-frame sequences only. Its versions omit some clonotypes, under half of them owing to an unresolved V gene in the studies checked, with the rest unexplained. For this sample the table gives around 47,000 clones, of which more than 75% were detected only once. The top ten clones comprise about 15% of the sample.

This sample is drawn from a study of OX40 agonist ivuxolimab in advanced cancers. Background on the whole study: Ivuxolimab, which targeted the costimulatory receptor OX40 (CD134), was an agonistic, fully human IgG2 monoclonal antibody. Intravenous ivuxolimab was administered to patients every 2 weeks at six dose levels: 0.01, 0.1, 0.3, 1.5, 3 and 10 mg/kg. The purpose of peripheral TCRbeta sequencing was to test whether ivuxolimab changed TCR sequence diversity and led to clonal T-cell expansion. Partial responses were achieved by three dose-escalation patients, of whom one had hepatocellular carcinoma and two had cutaneous melanoma. Prior anti-PD-1, anti-PD-L1 or anti-CTLA-4 therapy was permitted, and approximately 40% of dose-escalation patients had received checkpoint inhibitors. Among the approximately 54 dose-escalation patients, 19 had hepatocellular carcinoma, 15 or so melanoma, 9 renal cell carcinoma and 9 head and neck cancer. A male proportion of approximately 83% and a mean age of around 60 years, ranging from roughly 23 to 85, were recorded for the dose-escalation cohort. The paper reports the monotherapy dose-escalation portion (N = 52 patients) of the phase I ivuxolimab trial. Study-wide conclusions, independent of this receptor: At doses from 0.1 to 3.0 mg/kg, clonal expansion was seen in both CD4+ and CD8+ blood T cells between baseline and week 6. Low levels of normalized T-cell clonal expansion were also seen in some nonresponding patients. After ivuxolimab, more expanded clones were found on average in CD8+ T cells than in CD4+ T cells. Antigen specificity was not determined for the clonally expanded peripheral T cells. In the 0.1-3.0 mg/kg groups, partial responders had among the lowest normalized peripheral clonal expansion, particularly in CD8+ T cells.

The trial excluded patients who had a history of autoimmune disease or who were on systemic immunosuppression. Peripheral blood for TCR sequencing was collected from all dose cohorts at baseline, on cycle 4 day 1, and on cycle 7 day 1. The samples were drawn from a first-in-human, open-label, multicenter phase I dose-escalation trial of ivuxolimab. Adults with locally advanced or metastatic melanoma, renal cell, hepatocellular, or head and neck squamous cell carcinoma were enrolled in the trial. Before TCR sequencing, CD4+ and CD8+ T cells were separately sorted from peripheral blood. The sample here was CD4+ or CD8+ T cells sorted from blood, taken in a trial of the OX40 agonist ivuxolimab. This TCR came from an adult with an advanced solid tumor such as melanoma, head and neck, liver or kidney cancer. The chain was built from TRBV5-6 and TRBJ1-2; the best D guess is TRBD1, with 5 bases matching. The DNA sequence follows: TGTGCCAGCAGTTCCCAGGGACCCTATGGCTACACCTTC. This yields the protein CASSSQGPYGYTF.